This TCR beta chain was sequenced during a study of T cells expressing NK-cell markers. Study-wide background: CD3+CD56+NKG2C+, CD3+CD56+NKG2C- and CD3+CD56-NKG2C+ T cells, once sorted, supplied the TCR beta repertoires.

This CDR3 region has 17 residues. Germline V gene sequence: CDR1 MNHEY, CDR2 SMNVEV (reference sequence). TCRdb reprocessed the 5' RACE reads and reports one entry per CDR3 protein, with no DNA. This sample contains about 390,000 distinct CDR3 sequences. Note on this clonotype: The antigen is undetermined.

Regarding the study as a whole: These same clonotypes (in four donors) also led the CD3+CD56-NKG2C+ fraction.

Input material: blood T cells: a sorted CD56 or NKG2C T cell subset, CD4+ or CD8+ T cells, or bulk PBMC T cells (not recorded which). This sequence was found in a woman in her 50s in good health. The genes are TRBV27 and TRBJ2-3; TCRdb's assignment of TRBD1 cannot be checked, as there is no DNA. The CDR3 sequence is CASSSRLALPGTDTQYF.